This T cell receptor beta chain came from a study of cytomegalovirus exposure and HLA in healthy donors (dated by TCRdb to 2015 to 2018). Turning to the overall study: In an earlier analysis of fewer than 750 of the donors, around 290 Gb of sequence data and roughly 100 million unique TCR beta sequences from 180 million or so T cells were reported. Every repertoire in the discovery cohort had been generated on one and the same sequencing platform. The study aimed to test whether cataloging public T cell receptors could reveal signatures of past pathogen exposure. Besides the first cohort of 500 to 700 subjects, a separate validation cohort made up of 120 or so different subjects was used. The T cell repertoires of 666 subjects were profiled by immunosequencing and related to cytomegalovirus serostatus. Donor age, sex, ethnicity and CMV serostatus were compiled alongside the repertoire data. Across some 400 genotyped donors of the cohort, an average of about 200,000 unique TCR beta nucleotide sequences per donor were sequenced, and approximately 17% of those sequences were non-productive. The number of typed donors differed by locus: 629-630 for A, B, C, DRB1 and DQB1; approximately 520 for DQA1; over 600 for DPA1; and approximately 450 for DPB1. Both class I and class II loci were covered by HLA typing, at four-digit resolution. A later genetic analysis used genome-wide SNP genotypes for about 60% of the roughly 670 donors, treating that subset as a discovery cohort. Because of strong linkage in the cohort, roughly five DR-DQ haplotypes were treated as single units for association and clustering. Rather than drawing on any new phenotypic data, the later analysis identified candidate immune exposures from TCR beta sequences and the way those sequences occurred across donors. About 280 gigabases of sequencing data and approximately 85 million unique TCR sequences were included in an early release covering about 700 HLA-typed donors. A later analysis re-analyzed previously published TCR beta repertoires from 660 or so donors and added high-resolution HLA genotyping to study TCR occurrence patterns. Among the roughly 400 genotyped donors, about 85% belonged to the genetic ancestry cluster associated with self-reported Caucasian donors. High-throughput TCR immunosequencing, statistical association of individual TCRs with disease status, and machine learning were combined to predict cytomegalovirus infection status. In an earlier analysis of 587 of the donors, high-throughput TCR beta sequencing was used to judge whether each TCR beta V gene segment behaved as functional or pseudogenic.

The cohort was made up of 500 to 850 healthy bone marrow donors. At the time of sampling, every cohort member was nominally healthy, though immune exposures that went unrecorded were likely present. The donor tested CMV seropositive, placing the donor among the 250 to 350 seropositive members of the cohort. A peripheral blood sample was collected from each donor, and TCR beta sequencing was performed on peripheral blood mononuclear cells. The Qiagen DNeasy Blood Extraction Kit was used to extract genomic DNA from the blood cell samples. This clone was recorded once. It has no known antigen specificity. Qualities for individual bases were not recorded, and no much larger clone is one base off. Libraries were prepared through the immunoSEQ multiplex PCR assay. A mixture of 60 forward primers for TCR Vbeta segments and 13 reverse primers for TCR Jbeta segments was used in the multiplex PCR. The CDR3 region of rearranged TCR beta genes was amplified from genomic DNA with a multiplex PCR assay. On the Illumina HiSeq System, the amplified TCR beta libraries were sequenced as 87-base-pair reads. Processing in the source paper ran as follows. Across the 666 repertoires, a later analysis counted approximately 75 million unique TCR beta chains, roughly 11 million of which were shared by at least two donors. Raw reads were error-corrected and collapsed into unique sequences with a nearest-neighbor algorithm that merged closely related sequences to remove PCR and sequencing errors. V, D and J gene segments were assigned by aligning CDR3 sequences to IMGT reference sequences. For a sequence to be retained, a match of at least six nucleotides to both a V gene segment and a J gene segment was required. A rearrangement was called productive if the CDR3 had no stop codons and remained in frame with V and J, and every other rearrangement was called non-productive. CDR3 was defined by IMGT convention, running from the second conserved V-encoded cysteine to the conserved J-encoded phenylalanine. The earlier analysis of about 610 of the donors excluded any sequence lacking an unambiguous match to a single V gene segment. In an earlier analysis of a few hundred of the donors, a V segment was called functional when productive rearrangements were above 56.7%, and segregating when the standard deviation between donors exceeded 5%. A statistical classification framework was developed to diagnose cytomegalovirus status using the catalog of TCR beta chain sequences. V and J gene assignment, in a later analysis, came from comparing TCR nucleotide sequences with IMGT/GENE-DB human TR gene sequences. A later analysis assigned CDR3 sequences and most-parsimonious VDJ recombination scenarios with the TCRdist pipeline. A later analysis defined each TCR beta chain by its CDR3 amino acid sequence plus V-gene family, and excluded reads lacking a unique V-gene family. A later analysis removed roughly 590 highly shared, low-generation-probability nucleotide sequences to deal with suspected cross-contamination and a sequencing artifact. In a later analysis, a clonal expansion index for each public chain was calculated from normalized within-repertoire ranks of inferred template counts. Generation probabilities in a later analysis came from a VDJ recombination model fitted to out-of-frame rearrangements, and those results were checked against IGoR. In a later analysis, hypergeometric tests were used to score TCR-TCR, TCR-HLA and TCR-CMV co-occurrence, with a repertoire-size bias correction applied to TCR pairs. False discovery rates were estimated in a later analysis by permuting HLA or CMV assignments 20 times. In a later analysis, co-occurring TCRs were grouped using DBSCAN, and TCRdist sequence similarity was added for clustering within HLA-allele-positive subsets. Repertoires with fewer than 30,000 or more than 120,000 public chains were left out of co-occurrence clustering, as were five repertoires with anomalous nucleotide sharing. Entries here come from immuneACCESS through TCRdb and include only in-frame sequences with V and J called. Some clones fail to appear in such tables; in the studies checked, an unresolved V gene covers under half of the shortfall, and the cause of the remainder is unknown. V and J calls and clone size are as listed in that table; D and trimming were resolved from the DNA. Across this sample there are tens of thousands of clones, with about two thirds seen only once. The ten largest clonotypes hold 20% to 25% of the sample.

Points the paper makes about the study in general: Across donors, most TCR sequences were observed very rarely, whereas some public TCRs were present in many individuals. A further reported finding was that TCR beta sequences accurately predicted the HLA-A and HLA-B alleles for most subjects in the first cohort. HLA typing was unavailable for some donors at each locus, so association tests used only the typed subset. A few of the identified cytomegalovirus-associated TCR beta chains were confirmed in vitro to be specific for cytomegalovirus antigens. It was suggested by the authors that the approach could potentially be generalized to other disease states and immunological phenotypes. In the study, 150 to 200 TCR beta chains were listed as associated with cytomegalovirus. Roughly uniform sequencing depth across donors was assumed in presence/absence analyses, although this assumption may not hold. Strong co-occurrence of HLA alleles, especially DR and DQ, made assigning TCR associations to individual alleles difficult. In a later analysis, HLA-associated TCR beta chains showed more clonal expansion and lower generation probabilities than non-associated chains that were equally common. In a later analysis, 16,951 TCR beta sequences were associated with specific HLA alleles at a false discovery rate of 0.05. According to a later analysis, parvovirus B19, influenza, CMV and Epstein-Barr virus appeared linked to several top co-occurrence clusters. In both the original and validation cohorts, the classifier was reported to diagnose cytomegalovirus status with high specificity and sensitivity. Because counts were too low, about 15 rarely observed V segments, including chromosome 9 orphons, were left out of the earlier analysis of 587 of the donors. According to a later genetic analysis, donors in an Asian-associated ancestry cluster had fewer N-insertions in productive TCRs than the approximately 630-donor mean. In a later analysis, the rate of TCR association differed among HLA loci, with DRB1 alleles having the most associated TCRs and HLA-C alleles having the fewest. For the cohort, immune exposure information was limited to CMV serostatus. Only TCR beta chains were sequenced in this cohort, and the absence of alpha or paired-chain data limited detectable features. A group of highly shared sequence variants was considered likely to be a technical artifact of the sequencing pipeline. Correlated functional status among segregating V segments might be attributable to linkage disequilibrium, but an unknown experimental factor could not be ruled out. In an earlier analysis of around 600 of the donors, most TCR beta V segments appeared in productive rearrangements about 87% or about 30% of the time, broadly matching IMGT annotations. In a later genetic analysis, a missense DCLRE1C variant was associated with V-gene and J-gene trimming of TCR beta chains, and the association was replicated in an independent cohort. Most CMV-associated TCR beta chains appeared to be HLA-restricted in a later analysis, and the HLA associations seemed to be driven largely by CMV exposure.

Sequenced material: PBMCs. The source is a woman between 45 and 60 years old in good health and CMV-seropositive.

DNA sequence: TGTGCCAGCAGAAAAACAGACAATCAGCCCCAGCATTTT. Translation gives CASRKTDNQPQHF. Rearrangement joined TRBV27 to TRBJ1-5, with an unclear D gene assignment. CDR1 and CDR2, per the germline V gene (reference sequence), are MNHEY and SMNVEV. V is shortened by 6 bases, J by 3 bases, and the region joining them spans 9 bases. The CDR3 covers 13 residues, taking in both the cysteine and the phenylalanine. Of the read, only the CDR3 DNA is kept; its 39 bases are in frame from base 1.